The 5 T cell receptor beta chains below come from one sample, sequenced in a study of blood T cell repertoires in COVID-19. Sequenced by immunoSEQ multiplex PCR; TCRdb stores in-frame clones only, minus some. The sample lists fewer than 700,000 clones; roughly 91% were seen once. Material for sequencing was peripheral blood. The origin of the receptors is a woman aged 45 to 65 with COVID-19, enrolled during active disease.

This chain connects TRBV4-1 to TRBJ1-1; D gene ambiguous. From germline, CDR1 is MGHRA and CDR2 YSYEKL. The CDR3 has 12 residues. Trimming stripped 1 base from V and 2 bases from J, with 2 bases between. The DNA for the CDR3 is TGCGCCAGCAGCCAAGCAAACACTGAAGCTTTCTTT. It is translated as CASSQANTEAFF.

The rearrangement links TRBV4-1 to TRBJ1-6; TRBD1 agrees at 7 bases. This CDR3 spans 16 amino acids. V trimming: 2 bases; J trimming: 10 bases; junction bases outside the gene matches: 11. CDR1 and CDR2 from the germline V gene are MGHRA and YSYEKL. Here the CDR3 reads CASSQPWTGRESPLHF. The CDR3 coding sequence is TGCGCCAGCAGCCAACCTTGGACAGGAAGGGAATCACCCCTCCACTTT.

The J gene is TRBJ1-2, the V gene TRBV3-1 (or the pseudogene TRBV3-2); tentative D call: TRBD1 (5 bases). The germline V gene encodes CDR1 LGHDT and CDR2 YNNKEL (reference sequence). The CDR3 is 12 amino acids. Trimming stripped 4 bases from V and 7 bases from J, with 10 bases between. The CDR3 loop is CASSPSGGGYTF. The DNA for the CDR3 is TGTGCCAGCAGCCCATCGGGGGGTGGCTACACCTTC.

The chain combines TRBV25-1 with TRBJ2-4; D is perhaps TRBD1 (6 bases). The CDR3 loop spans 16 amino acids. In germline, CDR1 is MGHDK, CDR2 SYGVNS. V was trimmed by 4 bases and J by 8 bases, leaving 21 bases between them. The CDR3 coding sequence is TGTGCCAGCAGTGGAACTTTAGGACAGACGAGAGACATTCAGTACTTC. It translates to CASSGTLGQTRDIQYF.

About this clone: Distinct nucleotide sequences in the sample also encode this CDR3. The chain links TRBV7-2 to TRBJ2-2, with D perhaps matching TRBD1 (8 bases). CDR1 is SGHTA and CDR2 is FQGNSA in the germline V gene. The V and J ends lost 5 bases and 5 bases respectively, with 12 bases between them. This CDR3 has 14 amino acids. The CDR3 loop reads CASSNRGGTGELFF. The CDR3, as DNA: TGTGCCAGCAGCAACAGGGGGGGAACCGGGGAGCTGTTTTTT.